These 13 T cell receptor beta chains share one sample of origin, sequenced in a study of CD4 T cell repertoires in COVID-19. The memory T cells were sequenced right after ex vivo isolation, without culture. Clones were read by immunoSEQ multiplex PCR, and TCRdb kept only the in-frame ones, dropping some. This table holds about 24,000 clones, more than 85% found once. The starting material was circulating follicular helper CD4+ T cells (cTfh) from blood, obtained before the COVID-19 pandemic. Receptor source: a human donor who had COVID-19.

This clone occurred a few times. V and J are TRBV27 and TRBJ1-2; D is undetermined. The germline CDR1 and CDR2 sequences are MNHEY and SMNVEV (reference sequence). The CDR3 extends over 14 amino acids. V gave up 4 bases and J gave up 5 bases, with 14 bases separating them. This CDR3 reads CASSWGAEAYGYTF. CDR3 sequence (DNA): TGTGCCAGCAGTTGGGGTGCGGAGGCGTATGGCTACACCTTC.

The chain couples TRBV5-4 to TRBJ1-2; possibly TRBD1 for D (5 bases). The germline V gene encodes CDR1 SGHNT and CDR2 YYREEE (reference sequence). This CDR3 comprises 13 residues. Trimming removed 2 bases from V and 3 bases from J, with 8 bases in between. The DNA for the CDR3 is TGTGCCAGCAGCTTTAAACAGGACTATGGCTACACCTTC. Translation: CASSFKQDYGYTF.

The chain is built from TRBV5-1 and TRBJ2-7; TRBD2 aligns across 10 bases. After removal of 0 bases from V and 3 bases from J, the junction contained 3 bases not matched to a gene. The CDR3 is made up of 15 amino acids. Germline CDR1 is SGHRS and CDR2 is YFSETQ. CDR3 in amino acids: CASSLEGLAYYEQYF. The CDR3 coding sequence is TGCGCCAGCAGCTTGGAGGGACTAGCGTACTACGAGCAGTACTTC. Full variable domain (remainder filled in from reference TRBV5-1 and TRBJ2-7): KAGVTQTPRYLIKTRGQQVTLSCSPISGHRSVSWYQQTPGQGLQFLFEYFSETQRNKGNFPGRFSGRQFSNSRSEMNVSTLELGDSALYLCASSLEGLAYYEQYFGPGTRLTVT.

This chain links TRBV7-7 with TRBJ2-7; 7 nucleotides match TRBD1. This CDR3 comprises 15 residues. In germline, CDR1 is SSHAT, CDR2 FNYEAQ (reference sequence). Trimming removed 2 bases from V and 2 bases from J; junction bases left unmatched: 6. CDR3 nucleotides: TGTGCCAGCAGCTTATCCCCTGGACAGGCCTACGAGCAGTACTTC. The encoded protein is CASSLSPGQAYEQYF.

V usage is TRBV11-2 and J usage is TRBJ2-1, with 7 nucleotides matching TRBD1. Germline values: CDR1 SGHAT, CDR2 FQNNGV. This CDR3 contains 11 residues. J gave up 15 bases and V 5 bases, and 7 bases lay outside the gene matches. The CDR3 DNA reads TGTGCCAGCAGCCTCGACAGGGTCCCGTTCTTC. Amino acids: CASSLDRVPFF.

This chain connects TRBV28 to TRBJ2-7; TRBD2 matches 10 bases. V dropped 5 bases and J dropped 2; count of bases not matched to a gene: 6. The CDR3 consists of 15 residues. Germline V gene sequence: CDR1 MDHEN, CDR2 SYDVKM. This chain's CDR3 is CASSPQAGGAYEQYF. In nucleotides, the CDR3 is TGTGCCAGCAGTCCTCAAGCGGGAGGGGCCTACGAGCAGTACTTC.

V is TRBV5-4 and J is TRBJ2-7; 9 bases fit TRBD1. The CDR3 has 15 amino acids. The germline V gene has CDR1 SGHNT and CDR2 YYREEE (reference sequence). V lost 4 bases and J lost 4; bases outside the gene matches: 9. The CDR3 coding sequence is TGTGCCAGCAGCCCACCGGGACAGGGTACTTACGAGCAGTACTTC. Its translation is CASSPPGQGTYEQYF.

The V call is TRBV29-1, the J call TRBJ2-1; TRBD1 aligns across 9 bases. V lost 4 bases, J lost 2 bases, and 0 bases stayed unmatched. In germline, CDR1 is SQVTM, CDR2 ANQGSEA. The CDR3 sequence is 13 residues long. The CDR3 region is CSVGTGAYNEQFF. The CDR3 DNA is TGCAGCGTTGGGACAGGGGCCTACAATGAGCAGTTCTTC.

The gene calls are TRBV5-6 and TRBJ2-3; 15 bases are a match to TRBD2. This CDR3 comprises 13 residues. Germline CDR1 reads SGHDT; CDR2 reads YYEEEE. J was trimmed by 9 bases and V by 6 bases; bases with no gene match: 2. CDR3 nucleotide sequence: TGTGCCAGCACCGGACTAGCGGGAGGGACGCAGTATTTT. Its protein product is CASTGLAGGTQYF.

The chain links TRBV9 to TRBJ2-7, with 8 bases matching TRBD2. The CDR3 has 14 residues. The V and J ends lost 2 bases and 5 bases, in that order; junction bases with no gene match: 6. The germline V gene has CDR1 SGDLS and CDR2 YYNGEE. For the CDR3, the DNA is TGTGCCAGCAGCGTCGGGACTAGTATAAACGAGCAGTACTTC. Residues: CASSVGTSINEQYF.

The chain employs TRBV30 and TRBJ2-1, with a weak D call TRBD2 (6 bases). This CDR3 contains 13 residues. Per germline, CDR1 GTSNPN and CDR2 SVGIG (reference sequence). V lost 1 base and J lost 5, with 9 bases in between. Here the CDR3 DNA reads TGTGCCTGGAGTGCCGGGGGACACAATGAGCAGTTCTTC. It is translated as CAWSAGGHNEQFF.

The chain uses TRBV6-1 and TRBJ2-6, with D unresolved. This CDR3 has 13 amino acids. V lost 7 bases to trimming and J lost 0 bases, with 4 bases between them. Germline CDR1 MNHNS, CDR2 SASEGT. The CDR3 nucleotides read TGTGCCAGCATGAGCTCTGGGGCCAACGTCCTGACTTTC. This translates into CASMSSGANVLTF.

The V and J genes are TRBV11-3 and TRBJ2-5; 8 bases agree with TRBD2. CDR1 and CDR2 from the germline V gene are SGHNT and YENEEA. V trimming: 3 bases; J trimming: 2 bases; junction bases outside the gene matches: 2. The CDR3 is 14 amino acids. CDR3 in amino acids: CASSLTSAQETQYF. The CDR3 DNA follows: TGTGCCAGCAGCTTGACTAGCGCTCAAGAGACCCAGTACTTC.